This T cell receptor (beta chain) appears in the sequencing data of a study of beta chain features in type 1 diabetes. CD4+ naive, central memory, regulatory and stem cell-like memory cells were sorted via CD45RO/CCR7/CD25/CD127/CD95/CD27. The sequenced template was cDNA made from the entire isolated RNA. The data were produced by immunoSEQ multiplex PCR, yet TCRdb's version contains in-frame clones alone and is incomplete. The sample lists 970,000 or so clones; roughly 15% were seen once. CDR1 and CDR2 (germline): SGHDT, YYEEEE. This CDR3 contains 16 residues. After removal of 3 bases from V and 3 bases from J, the junction contained 9 bases not matched to a gene.

The sequence came from a woman younger than 35 in good health. The source material was naive CD4+ T cells from blood. The chain carries TRBV5-6 and TRBJ1-5; TRBD1 aligns across 7 bases. The CDR3 nucleotides read TGTGCCAGCAGCTCTCAAACAGGGGTTAACAATCAGCCCCAGCATTTT. Protein sequence: CASSSQTGVNNQPQHF.